This is a list of T cell receptor beta chains from one sample in a study of Graves' ophthalmopathy and Graves' hyperthyroidism. TCRdb used MiXCR to reprocess the multiplex PCR reads, holding one entry per CDR3 protein. The repertoire holds around 670,000 distinct CDR3 sequences, with 35% to 50% as singletons. The sample comprised peripheral blood. These receptors were obtained from an adult man with Graves' ophthalmopathy. Each CDR3 is given with its conserved first and last residue. Each record gives: J gene, D gene, clone size, V gene, CDR3 protein, CDR3 DNA. The D gene is left open where the match is weak. Size values are once, few and many counts, or a class for expanded clones, and some rows have none.

>TRBJ1-2|TRBD1|.|TRBV10-2
CAAGQDGYTF
TGCGCCGCGGGACAGGATGGCTACACCTTC
>TRBJ2-2|.|many|TRBV7-6
CASSPRESNTGELFF
TGTGCCAGCAGCCCCAGGGAATCGAACACCGGGGAGCTGTTTTTT
>TRBJ1-1|TRBD1|.|TRBV24-1
CASSDPGTGDPNTEAFF
TGTGCCAGTAGTGACCCCGGGACAGGGGACCCGAACACTGAAGCTTTCTTT
>TRBJ1-2|.|.|TRBV24-1
CATSDGPGNTF
TGTGCCACCAGTGATGGGCCGGGAAACACCTTC
>TRBJ2-7|TRBD1|.|TRBV19
CAWIRPDRAYEQYF
TGTGCCTGGATACGACCGGACAGGGCCTACGAGCAGTACTTC
>TRBJ1-6|.|many|TRBV10-3
CATKDRALSPLHF
TGTGCCACCAAGGATCGGGCCCTATCACCCCTCCACTTT
>TRBJ2-2|.|once|TRBV19
CASSMGVRPTGELFF
TGTGCCAGTAGTATGGGTGTCAGACCCACCGGGGAGCTGTTTTTT
>TRBJ1-2|.|.|TRBV4-2
CASSQNRVAGYGYTF
TGTGCCAGCAGCCAGAACAGGGTTGCGGGCTATGGCTACACCTTC
>TRBJ1-5|.|many|TRBV7-2
CASSPQGWRNQPQHF
TGTGCCAGCAGCCCACAGGGTTGGCGCAATCAGCCCCAGCATTTT
>TRBJ2-7|.|many|TRBV29-1
CSVEGSGTTYEQYF
TGCAGCGTTGAGGGTAGCGGCACCACCTACGAGCAGTACTTC
>TRBJ2-7|TRBD1|many|TRBV10-3
CASRGGTGNPYEQYF
TGTGCCTCCCGGGGAGGGACAGGGAATCCCTACGAGCAGTACTTC
>TRBJ1-4|.|.|TRBV9
CASSTWDTRDEKLFF
TGTGCCAGCAGCACGTGGGACACCAGGGACGAAAAACTGTTTTTT
>TRBJ1-1|.|many|TRBV7-9
CASSARQVMGAFF
TGTGCCAGCAGCGCGCGACAGGTTATGGGAGCTTTCTTT
>TRBJ1-2|.|.|TRBV25-1
CASSDVTNYGYTF
TGTGCCAGCAGTGATGTCACTAACTATGGCTACACCTTC
>TRBJ1-5|.|.|TRBV10-3
CAISEGETQHF
TGTGCCATCAGTGAGGGGGAGACCCAGCATTTT
>TRBJ1-2|TRBD1|many|TRBV5-1
CASSLVSGQGRHYGYTF
TGCGCCAGCAGCTTGGTCTCCGGACAGGGGCGACACTATGGCTACACCTTC
>TRBJ1-1|.|.|TRBV29-1
CSGGGLQNTEAFF
TGCAGCGGGGGGGGGCTCCAGAACACTGAAGCTTTCTTT
>TRBJ2-7|.|few|TRBV7-2
CASSAGAREQYF
TGTGCCAGCAGCGCCGGGGCCCGCGAGCAGTACTTC
>TRBJ2-7|TRBD2|many|TRBV10-3
CATGTSMVYEQYF
TGTGCCACCGGGACTAGCATGGTGTACGAGCAGTACTTC
>TRBJ1-2|.|.|TRBV25-1
CASSTSTGVTNYGYTF
.
>TRBJ2-5|.|many|TRBV15
CATSPLSGSQETQYF
TGTGCCACCAGCCCCCTATCCGGGAGTCAAGAGACCCAGTACTTC
>TRBJ1-4|TRBD1|few|TRBV9
CASSARDRGRGEKLFF
TGTGCCAGCAGCGCCCGGGACAGGGGGCGAGGGGAAAAACTGTTTTTT
>TRBJ1-2|.|.|TRBV6-2/TRBV6-3
CASTLKSRRGYGYTF
TGTGCCAGCACTCTAAAGTCGAGGCGCGGCTATGGCTACACCTTC
>TRBJ1-6|TRBD1|many|TRBV19
CASSMDIQGNNSPLHF
TGTGCCAGTAGTATGGATATACAGGGGAATAATTCACCCCTCCACTTT
>TRBJ2-2|TRBD2|.|TRBV7-9
CASSWGGGFLTGELFF
TGTGCCAGCAGTTGGGGGGGAGGGTTTCTCACCGGGGAGCTGTTTTTT
>TRBJ1-2|.|.|TRBV20-1
CGAYLIGYTF
TGCGGTGCCTACCTAATTGGCTACACCTTC
>TRBJ1-6|.|.|TRBV20-1
CSARGTPNSPLHF
TGCAGTGCAAGGGGGACGCCTAATTCACCCCTCCACTTT
>TRBJ1-5|.|.|TRBV12-3/TRBV12-4
CASSLVIQDIGNQPQHF
TGTGCCAGCAGTTTAGTCATCCAGGACATCGGCAATCAGCCCCAGCATTTT
>TRBJ1-5|TRBD1|many|TRBV24-1
CATSDSDRDVSPQHF
TGTGCCACCAGTGATTCGGACAGGGATGTATCGCCCCAGCATTTT
>TRBJ2-7|.|.|TRBV6-2/TRBV6-3
CASSLETFYEQYF
TGTGCCAGCAGTTTAGAGACCTTCTACGAGCAGTACTTC
>TRBJ2-5|.|.|TRBV29-1
CSLYQTKGGETQYF
TGCAGCCTCTACCAGACTAAGGGGGGAGAGACCCAGTACTTC
>TRBJ1-1|.|few|TRBV20-1
CSAEMNTEAFF
TGCAGTGCCGAGATGAACACTGAAGCTTTCTTT
>TRBJ1-2|TRBD1|few|TRBV6-5
CASSYHRGYGYTF
TGTGCCAGCAGTTATCACAGGGGCTATGGCTACACCTTC
>TRBJ1-1|.|few|TRBV14
CASSHTVMNTEAFF
TGTGCCAGCAGCCATACAGTCATGAACACTGAAGCTTTCTTT
>TRBJ2-7|TRBD2|.|TRBV6-5
CASTSGGHEQYF
TGTGCCAGCACTAGCGGGGGCCACGAGCAGTACTTC
>TRBJ1-2|.|many|TRBV7-2
CASSFAPPGSGYTF
TGTGCCAGCAGCTTCGCTCCGCCCGGGAGTGGCTACACCTTC
>TRBJ1-5|.|.|TRBV19
CASRASGSGRPQHF
TGTGCCAGTAGGGCCTCAGGGAGTGGCAGGCCCCAGCATTTT
>TRBJ2-7|.|.|TRBV2
CASSYVPEKAYEQYF
TGTGCCAGCAGTTACGTTCCGGAAAAAGCCTACGAGCAGTACTTC
>TRBJ1-2|.|.|TRBV6-5
CASSYSGVMTGGAGYGYTF
TGTGCCAGCAGTTACTCAGGGGTTATGACTGGGGGCGCCGGCTATGGCTACACCTTC
>TRBJ2-7|.|.|TRBV7-9
CASSHGGQVPSYEQYF
TGTGCCAGCAGCCATGGGGGGCAGGTCCCCTCCTACGAGCAGTACTTC
>TRBJ2-5|.|many|TRBV29-1
CSVELGSSRETQYF
TGCAGCGTTGAATTGGGCAGCTCCAGGGAGACCCAGTACTTC
>TRBJ1-1|TRBD1|.|TRBV2
CASSYSLRDSMNTEAFF
TGTGCCAGCAGTTACTCACTCCGGGACAGCATGAACACTGAAGCTTTCTTT
>TRBJ2-5|.|.|TRBV2
CASRFQMETQYF
TGTGCCAGCAGGTTTCAGATGGAGACCCAGTACTTC
>TRBJ1-2|TRBD1|.|TRBV25-1
CASSSQTGGYGYTF
TGTGCCAGCAGTTCCCAGACAGGGGGCTATGGCTACACCTTC
>TRBJ2-7|.|few|TRBV9
CASSVGQGDNYEQYF
TGTGCCAGCAGCGTAGGCCAAGGGGACAACTACGAGCAGTACTTC
>TRBJ1-1|.|.|TRBV27
CASRSIGGGTEAFF
TGTGCCAGCAGAAGTATCGGGGGAGGGACTGAAGCTTTCTTT
>TRBJ2-2|.|many|TRBV2
CASVKEEPGELFF
TGTGCCAGCGTTAAAGAAGAACCAGGGGAGCTGTTTTTT
>TRBJ2-6|.|.|TRBV10-3
CAIRESAPGHANVLTF
TGTGCCATCCGGGAGTCTGCGCCGGGGCACGCCAACGTCCTGACTTTC
>TRBJ2-5|TRBD2|many|TRBV5-8
CASSSGGTRETQYF
TGTGCCAGCAGCTCGGGGGGGACGAGGGAGACCCAGTACTTC
>TRBJ2-2|TRBD1|.|TRBV5-1
CASSSRTGWLVDTGELFF
TGCGCCAGCAGCTCGCGGACAGGGTGGCTCGTCGACACCGGGGAGCTGTTTTTT
>TRBJ1-2|.|many|TRBV6-6
CASRGQNGYTF
TGTGCCAGCAGAGGACAGAACGGCTACACCTTC
>TRBJ1-6|.|.|TRBV10-3
CAIKREQGSPLHF
TGTGCCATCAAACGGGAACAAGGTTCACCCCTCCACTTT
>TRBJ2-2|TRBD1|.|TRBV7-9
CASSIRGRTRGELFF
TGTGCCAGTAGTATCAGGGGGCGGACTCGAGGGGAGCTGTTTTTT
>TRBJ2-7|TRBD2|.|TRBV2
CASSRGEGEQYF
TGTGCCAGCAGCCGGGGGGAGGGCGAGCAGTACTTC